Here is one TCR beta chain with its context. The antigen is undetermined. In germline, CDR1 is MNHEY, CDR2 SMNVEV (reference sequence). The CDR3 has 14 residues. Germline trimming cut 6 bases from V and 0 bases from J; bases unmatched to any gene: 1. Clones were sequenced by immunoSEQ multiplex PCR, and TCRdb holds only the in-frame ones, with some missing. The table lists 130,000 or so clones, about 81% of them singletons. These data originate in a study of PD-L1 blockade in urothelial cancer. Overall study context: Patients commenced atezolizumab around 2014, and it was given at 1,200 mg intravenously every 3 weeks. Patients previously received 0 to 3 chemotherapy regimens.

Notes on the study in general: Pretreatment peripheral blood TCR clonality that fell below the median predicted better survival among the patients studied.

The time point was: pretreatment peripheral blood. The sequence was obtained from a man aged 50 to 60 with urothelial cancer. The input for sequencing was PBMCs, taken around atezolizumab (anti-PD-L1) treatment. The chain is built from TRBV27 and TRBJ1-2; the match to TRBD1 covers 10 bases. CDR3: CASRGTGANYGYTF. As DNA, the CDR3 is TGTGCCAGCAGGGGGACAGGGGCTAACTATGGCTACACCTTC.